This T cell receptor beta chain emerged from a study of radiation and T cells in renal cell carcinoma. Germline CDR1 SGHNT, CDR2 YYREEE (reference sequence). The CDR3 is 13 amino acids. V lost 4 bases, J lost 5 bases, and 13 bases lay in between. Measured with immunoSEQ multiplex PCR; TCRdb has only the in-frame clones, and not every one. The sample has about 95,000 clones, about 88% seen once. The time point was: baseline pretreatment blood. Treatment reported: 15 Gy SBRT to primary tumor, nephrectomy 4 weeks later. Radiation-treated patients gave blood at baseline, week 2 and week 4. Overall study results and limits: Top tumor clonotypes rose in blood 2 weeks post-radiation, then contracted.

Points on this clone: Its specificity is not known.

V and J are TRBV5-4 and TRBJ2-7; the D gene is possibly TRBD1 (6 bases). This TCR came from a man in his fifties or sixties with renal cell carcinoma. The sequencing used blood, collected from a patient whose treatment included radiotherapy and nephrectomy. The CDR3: CASSPPGDHEQYF. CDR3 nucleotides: TGTGCCAGCAGCCCGCCAGGGGACCACGAGCAGTACTTC.